The 5 T cell receptor beta chains given below trace back to one sample, sequenced in a study of cytomegalovirus exposure and HLA in healthy donors. The PCR had 60 Vbeta and 13 Jbeta primers. TCRdb keeps only in-frame clones here, not all; method: immunoSEQ multiplex PCR. Altogether roughly 120,000 clones are present, 70% to 85% being singletons, with the ten largest covering about 5.8%. Sequenced sample: PBMCs. The receptor set was obtained from a man between 18 and 35 years old in good health and CMV-seropositive.

The J gene is TRBJ2-1, the V gene TRBV6-1; D is possibly TRBD1 (6 bases). Germline V lookup: CDR1 MNHNS, CDR2 SASEGT. The CDR3 sequence is 15 residues long. Trimming stripped 6 bases from V and 1 base from J, with 13 bases between. For the CDR3, the DNA is TGTGCCAGCAGACGGGACACGTTGTCCTACAATGAGCAGTTCTTC. Protein sequence: CASRRDTLSYNEQFF.

V is TRBV28 and J is TRBJ1-2, with TRBD1 matching 7 bases. The germline CDR1 and CDR2 sequences are MDHEN and SYDVKM. This CDR3 has 16 residues. Losses at the gene ends were 7 bases for V and 8 bases for J; bases not matched to a gene: 19. This CDR3 is CASNQDPGQLSPGYTF. DNA of the CDR3: TGTGCCAGCAACCAAGACCCGGGACAGCTTTCACCCGGCTACACCTTC.

The DNA of the CDR3 is TGTGCCAGCAGCTTAGGGCAGGTAGACGGAAACACCATATATTTT. Encoded protein: CASSLGQVDGNTIYF. The chain employs TRBV7-9 and TRBJ1-3; the D is unclear. CDR1 SEHNR and CDR2 FQNEAQ come from the germline V gene (reference sequence). The V end was cut by 1 base, the J end by 4 bases, with 11 bases between. This CDR3 is 15 amino acids long.

The chain combines TRBV6-5 with TRBJ1-2, with 9 bases identical to TRBD1. The CDR3 totals 14 residues. CDR1 MNHEY and CDR2 SVGAGI come from the germline V gene. Unmatched junction bases numbered 7, after V lost 7 bases and J lost 4 bases. CDR3 in DNA: TGTGCCAGCAAATACAGGGGGCTGGGCTATGGCTACACCTTC. This gives the protein CASKYRGLGYGYTF.

For the CDR3, the DNA is TGTGCCAGCAGCCCTGGGACTTGGGATGAAAAACTGTTTTTT. It codes for CASSPGTWDEKLFF. V and J are TRBV5-6 and TRBJ1-4; a weak D match, TRBD1 (5 bases). The V gene lost 4 bases and the J gene lost 6 bases, with 13 bases spanning the gap. The CDR3 is made up of 14 amino acids. The germline V gene has CDR1 SGHDT and CDR2 YYEEEE.